Listed here are 19 T cell receptor beta chains from one sample, sequenced in a study of blood T cell repertoires in COVID-19. Libraries were prepared by immunoSEQ multiplex PCR; TCRdb keeps only in-frame clonotypes and omits some of them. The table lists 250,000 to 300,000 clones, about 86% of them singletons, with around 4.1% in the top ten. The specimen sequenced was PBMCs or T cells enriched from blood (not recorded which). The receptors originated from a man aged 25 to 40 with acute COVID-19.

The chain is built from TRBV9 and TRBJ1-2, with 12 bases identical to TRBD1. Looked up from germline, CDR1 is SGDLS and CDR2 is YYNGEE. V lost 3 bases, J lost 2 bases, and 2 bases stayed unmatched. This CDR3 spans 15 amino acids. CDR3 coding DNA: TGTGCCAGCAGCGAGGGACAGGGGGCGAACTATGGCTACACCTTC. It translates to CASSEGQGANYGYTF.

The chain is built from TRBV6-1 and TRBJ2-6; a weak D match, TRBD2 (5 bases). CDR3 length equals 16 residues. The ends were cut back, 1 base at V and 0 bases at J, with 7 bases in the middle. Germline CDR1 MNHNS, CDR2 SASEGT. The CDR3 region has the DNA TGTGCCAGCAGTGAAGACGGAGGCTCTGGGGCCAACGTCCTGACTTTC. Protein: CASSEDGGSGANVLTF.

The table lists this clone with a count of one. The V call is TRBV19, the J call TRBJ1-1, with D hard to call. The CDR3 is 16 amino acids. V lost 0 bases to trimming and J lost 1 base, with 12 bases between them. From germline, CDR1 is LNHDA and CDR2 SQIVND (reference sequence). The CDR3 DNA is TGTGCCAGTAGTATAGATAGCGCCCGGAGGAACACTGAAGCTTTCTTT. Protein sequence: CASSIDSARRNTEAFF.

The chain is built from TRBV18 and TRBJ1-4; D ambiguous. Germline CDR1 is KGHSH and CDR2 is LQKENI. Trimming removed 5 bases at V and 6 bases at J, with 13 bases between. This CDR3 has 14 amino acids. CDR3 amino acids: CASSESLGDEKLFF. For the CDR3, the DNA is TGTGCCAGCTCAGAATCCTTGGGAGATGAAAAACTGTTTTTT.

CDR3 sequence reads: CAWSVEGGNTGELFF. CDR3 DNA sequence: TGTGCCTGGAGTGTAGAAGGGGGGAACACCGGGGAGCTGTTTTTT. The genes are TRBV30 and TRBJ2-2; perhaps TRBD1 as D (6 bases). The V gene lost 0 bases and the J gene lost 1 base, with 9 bases spanning the gap. Germline CDR1 and CDR2: GTSNPN and SVGIG (reference sequence). The CDR3 is 15 amino acids.

The chain employs TRBV6-2 or TRBV6-3 and TRBJ2-2; D is possibly TRBD1 (6 bases). Germline values: CDR1 MNHEY, CDR2 SVGEGT. The V and J ends lost 2 bases and 1 base respectively, with 8 bases between them. The CDR3 is 15 amino acids. The CDR3: CASSYNRENTGELFF. In DNA, the CDR3 is TGTGCCAGCAGTTACAACAGGGAGAACACCGGGGAGCTGTTTTTT.

This chain joins TRBV15 and TRBJ2-3; 11 nucleotides match TRBD2. The V gene end was trimmed by 4 bases and the J gene end by 3 bases; junction bases not matched to a gene: 6. Germline V gene data show CDR1 as LNHNV and CDR2 as YYDKDF (reference sequence). The CDR3 consists of 16 residues. In nucleotides, the CDR3 is TGTGCCACCAGCATTTCTAGCGGGGGGATGACAGATACGCAGTATTTT. Translating it yields CATSISSGGMTDTQYF.

The rearrangement joins TRBV6-4 to TRBJ2-2; D not certain. The germline gives CDR1 MRHNA, CDR2 SNTAGT. The CDR3 runs to 13 residues. Trimming cost V 4 bases and J 6 bases, with 9 bases left between them. The DNA for the CDR3 is TGTGCCAGCAGTGCAAGCGAAGCCGGGGAGCTGTTTTTT. The encoded protein is CASSASEAGELFF.

V and J are TRBV6-2 or TRBV6-3 and TRBJ1-6; no firm D call. This CDR3 is 14 amino acids long. V lost 5 bases, J lost 13 bases, and 18 bases lay in between. The germline gives CDR1 MNHEY, CDR2 SVGEGT. CDR3 residues: CASSQGSPASPLHF. CDR3 nucleotides: TGTGCCAGCAGTCAAGGTAGCCCGGCCAGTCCCCTCCACTTT.

The chain couples TRBV27 to TRBJ1-6; 8 bases align to TRBD1. J lost 10 bases, V lost 5 bases, and 10 bases had no gene match. The CDR3 extends over 15 amino acids. Germline V gene lookup returns CDR1 MNHEY and CDR2 SMNVEV (reference sequence). The CDR3 here is CASSPYRGKWSPLHF. The CDR3 DNA reads TGTGCCAGCAGTCCTTACAGGGGGAAGTGGTCACCCCTCCACTTT.

This chain connects TRBV6-1 to TRBJ1-1; the D is unclear. The CDR3 extends over 13 amino acids. Germline loops: CDR1 MNHNS, CDR2 SASEGT. Trimming removed 2 bases from V and 4 bases from J, with 8 bases in between. The DNA of the CDR3 is TGTGCCAGCAGTGAACGGGGAGGCACTGAAGCTTTCTTT. This codes for CASSERGGTEAFF.

The chain has TRBV28 and TRBJ2-7, with 11 bases that match TRBD1. CDR1 is MDHEN, CDR2 SYDVKM, per germline. The CDR3 has 16 amino acids. Trimming at V came to 6 bases and at J to 1 base, leaving 8 bases not matched to a gene. The CDR3 coding sequence is TGTGCCAGCAGCAAGGACAGGGGGCCTCATTCCTACGAGCAGTACGTC. Protein: CASSKDRGPHSYEQYV.

J is TRBJ1-4 and V is TRBV2; 9 bases are a match to TRBD1. The CDR3 length is 19 residues. From germline, CDR1 is SNHLY and CDR2 FYNNEI. V gave up 6 bases and J gave up 6 bases; unmatched junction bases: 20. CDR3 region: CASRERLVRDREWDEKLFF. As DNA, the CDR3 is TGTGCCAGCAGGGAAAGACTCGTTCGGGACAGGGAATGGGATGAAAAACTGTTTTTT.

The rearrangement joins TRBV7-2 to TRBJ2-7; a weak D match, TRBD1 (6 bases). V was cut by 5 bases and J by 6 bases, with 14 bases left in between. This CDR3 is built from 13 residues. Germline loops: CDR1 SGHTA, CDR2 FQGNSA. The CDR3 DNA follows: TGTGCCAGCAGCCGCTACAGGGTTAGCGAGCAGTACGTC. Protein sequence: CASSRYRVSEQYV.

This clone was seen a handful of times. This sequence joins TRBV11-3 and TRBJ2-1; possible D gene TRBD2, 5 bases. Germline CDR1 is SGHNT and CDR2 is YENEEA. The CDR3 length is 13 residues. V was shortened by 7 bases and J by 3 bases, with 10 bases between the two germline ends. The CDR3 sequence: CASNPGSYNEQFF. The CDR3 DNA is TGTGCCAGCAATCCGGGAAGCTACAATGAGCAGTTCTTC.

The rearrangement uses TRBV6-5 and TRBJ2-5, with 8 bases aligning to TRBD1. The CDR3 totals 14 residues. The V gene end was trimmed by 6 bases and the J gene end by 2 bases; junction bases not matched to a gene: 5. Germline CDR1 reads MNHEY; CDR2 reads SVGAGI. The CDR3 nucleotides are TGTGCCAGCAGGGGGACAGGATTACAAGAGACCCAGTACTTC. Translation gives CASRGTGLQETQYF.

J is TRBJ1-4 and V is TRBV27; D is unresolved. Trimming removed 3 bases at V and 8 bases at J, with 10 bases between. CDR1 and CDR2 (germline): MNHEY, SMNVEV (reference sequence). The CDR3 has 13 residues. This CDR3 is CASSLEGAEKLFF. For the CDR3, the DNA is TGTGCCAGCAGTTTGGAGGGAGCCGAAAAACTGTTTTTT.

This clone was recorded once. The chain joins TRBV7-9 to TRBJ2-3; no reliable D call. Germline loops: CDR1 SEHNR, CDR2 FQNEAQ (reference sequence). The CDR3 spans 15 residues. The V end was cut by 1 base, the J end by 1 base, with 9 bases between. The CDR3 DNA reads TGTGCCAGCAGCTTAGTAAGCACCCGCACAGATACGCAGTATTTT. It encodes CASSLVSTRTDTQYF.

The DNA for the CDR3 is TGTGCCAGCAGTCCGGGACAGGGCCTTCGCGAGCAGTACGTC. It encodes CASSPGQGLREQYV. The V gene is TRBV6-5, the J gene TRBJ2-7, with 9 positions matching TRBD1. CDR3 length: 14 residues. Unmatched junction bases numbered 8, after V lost 5 bases and J lost 6 bases. Germline V gene data show CDR1 as MNHEY and CDR2 as SVGAGI.